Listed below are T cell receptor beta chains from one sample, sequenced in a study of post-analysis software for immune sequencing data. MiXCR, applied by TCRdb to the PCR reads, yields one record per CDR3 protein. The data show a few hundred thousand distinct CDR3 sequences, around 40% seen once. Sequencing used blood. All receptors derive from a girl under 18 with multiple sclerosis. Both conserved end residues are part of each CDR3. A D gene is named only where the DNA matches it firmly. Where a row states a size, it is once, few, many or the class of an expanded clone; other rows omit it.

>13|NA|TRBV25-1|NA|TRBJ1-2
CASSELGSYGYTF
TGTGCCAGCAGTGAATTAGGTAGCTATGGCTACACCTTC
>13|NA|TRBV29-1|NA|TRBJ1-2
CSVEVRGNYDYTF
TGCAGCGTTGAGGTCAGGGGAAACTATGACTACACCTTC
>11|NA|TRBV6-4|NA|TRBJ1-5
CASSWVLPQHF
TGTGCCAGCAGTTGGGTTTTGCCCCAGCATTTT
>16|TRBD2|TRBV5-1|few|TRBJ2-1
CASSLVAGVYYNEQFF
TGCGCCAGCAGCTTGGTCGCGGGAGTTTACTACAATGAGCAGTTCTTC
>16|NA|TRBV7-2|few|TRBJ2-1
CASSLVGSSSYNEQFF
TGTGCCAGCAGCTTAGTTGGCTCGAGCTCCTACAATGAGCAGTTCTTC
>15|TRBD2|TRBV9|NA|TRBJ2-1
CASSEVAGRWNEQFF
TGTGCCAGCAGCGAAGTAGCGGGACGTTGGAATGAGCAGTTCTTC
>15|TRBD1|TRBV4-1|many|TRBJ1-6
CASSPPTGIGAPLHF
TGCGCCAGCAGCCCCCCGACAGGGATCGGAGCACCCCTCCACTTT
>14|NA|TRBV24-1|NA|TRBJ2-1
CATSAIDTNNEQFF
TGTGCCACCAGTGCCATTGACACAAACAATGAGCAGTTCTTC
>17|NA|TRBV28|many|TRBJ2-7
CASSRLSLGQRIYEQYF
TGTGCCAGCAGCCGACTGTCCCTCGGGCAGAGGATCTACGAGCAGTACTTC
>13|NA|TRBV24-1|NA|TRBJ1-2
CAASTSANYGYTF
TGTGCCGCTTCCACGAGTGCTAACTATGGCTACACCTTC
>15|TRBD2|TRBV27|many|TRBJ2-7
CASSLGLAGGYEQYF
TGTGCCAGCAGCTTAGGTCTAGCGGGAGGGTACGAGCAGTACTTC
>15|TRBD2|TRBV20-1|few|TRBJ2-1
CSARSGLAVYNEQFF
TGCAGTGCTAGAAGTGGACTAGCGGTTTACAATGAGCAGTTCTTC
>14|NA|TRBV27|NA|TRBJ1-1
CASSLLSEGTEAFF
TGTGCCAGCAGTTTATTGTCAGAGGGGACTGAAGCTTTCTTT
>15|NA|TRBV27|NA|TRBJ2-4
CASSSPSVAKNIQYF
TGTGCCAGCAGTTCCCCGTCGGTAGCCAAAAACATTCAGTACTTC
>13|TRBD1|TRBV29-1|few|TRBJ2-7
CSAETGGSYEQYF
TGCAGCGCAGAGACAGGGGGTTCCTACGAGCAGTACTTC
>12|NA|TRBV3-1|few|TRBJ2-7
CASSGGHYEQYF
TGTGCCAGCAGCGGAGGACACTACGAGCAGTACTTC
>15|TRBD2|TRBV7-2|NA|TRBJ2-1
CASSLTSGMYNEQFF
TGTGCCAGCAGCTTGACTAGCGGGATGTACAATGAGCAGTTCTTC
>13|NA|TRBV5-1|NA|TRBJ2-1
CASSTTGNNEQFF
TGCGCCAGCAGCACAACAGGGAACAATGAGCAGTTCTTC
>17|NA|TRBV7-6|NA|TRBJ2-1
CASSLRLGINGINEQFF
TGTGCCAGCAGCTTAAGGCTTGGAATAAATGGTATCAATGAGCAGTTCTTC
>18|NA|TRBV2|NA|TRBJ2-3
CATDAVDGLQGRADTQYF
TGTGCCACCGATGCCGTTGATGGTTTGCAGGGGAGGGCAGATACGCAGTATTTT
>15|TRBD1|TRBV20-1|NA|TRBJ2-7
CSARLPTGVPYEQYF
TGCAGTGCTAGACTTCCGACAGGGGTTCCCTACGAGCAGTACTTC
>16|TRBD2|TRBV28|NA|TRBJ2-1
CASSTQRDFSYNEQFF
TGTGCCAGCAGTACCCAGCGGGACTTCTCCTACAATGAGCAGTTCTTC
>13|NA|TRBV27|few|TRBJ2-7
CASSPLVSYEQYF
TGTGCCAGCAGCCCGCTTGTCAGCTACGAGCAGTACTTC
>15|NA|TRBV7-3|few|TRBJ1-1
CASSLTTGYGTEAFF
TGTGCCAGCAGCTTAACTACAGGGTATGGCACTGAAGCTTTCTTT
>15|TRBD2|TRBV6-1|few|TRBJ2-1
CASSPTSGRGVEQFF
TGTGCCAGCAGTCCGACTAGCGGGAGAGGGGTTGAGCAGTTCTTC
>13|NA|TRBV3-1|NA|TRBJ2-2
CASSQGAVRELFF
TGTGCCAGCAGCCAAGGGGCAGTGCGGGAGCTGTTTTTT
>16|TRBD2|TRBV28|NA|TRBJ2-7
CASSNPLTSGTYEQYF
TGTGCCAGCAGTAACCCCTTGACTAGCGGAACCTACGAGCAGTACTTC
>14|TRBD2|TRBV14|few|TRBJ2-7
CASTSGRFSYEQYF
TGTGCCAGCACTAGCGGGCGGTTCTCCTACGAGCAGTACTTC
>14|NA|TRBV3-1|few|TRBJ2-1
CASSQDRQPNEQFF
TGTGCCAGCAGCCAAGATCGACAGCCCAATGAGCAGTTCTTC
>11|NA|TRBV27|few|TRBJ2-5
CASSARGTQYF
TGTGCCAGCAGCGCCCGGGGAACCCAGTACTTC
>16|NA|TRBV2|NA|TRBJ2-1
CASSDRGINPYNEQFF
TGTGCCAGCAGTGATAGGGGGATAAACCCCTACAATGAGCAGTTCTTC
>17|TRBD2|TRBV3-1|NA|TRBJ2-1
CASSQDLEGGLHNEQFF
TGTGCCAGCAGCCAAGATCTCGAGGGAGGGCTTCACAATGAGCAGTTCTTC
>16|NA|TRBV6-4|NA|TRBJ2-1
CVSSDSGGAVYNEQFF
TGTGTCAGCAGTGACTCAGGAGGAGCGGTATACAATGAGCAGTTCTTC
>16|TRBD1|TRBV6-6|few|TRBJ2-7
CASSSLAGTGVYEQYF
TGTGCCAGCAGTTCCCTAGCCGGGACAGGGGTCTACGAGCAGTACTTC
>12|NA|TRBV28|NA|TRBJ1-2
CATNPRNYGYTF
TGTGCCACCAATCCAAGGAACTATGGCTACACCTTC
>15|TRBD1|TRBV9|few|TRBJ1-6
CASRATGTGDSPLHF
TGTGCCAGCAGGGCCACCGGGACAGGGGATTCACCCCTCCACTTT
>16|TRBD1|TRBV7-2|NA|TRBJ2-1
CASSLAGTGDLWEQFF
TGTGCCAGCAGCTTAGCTGGGACAGGGGACCTTTGGGAGCAGTTCTTC
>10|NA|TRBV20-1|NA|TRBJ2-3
CSAYTDTQYF
TGCAGTGCTTACACAGATACGCAGTATTTT
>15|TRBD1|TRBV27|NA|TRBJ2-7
CASSPPGTGYDEQYF
TGTGCCAGCAGTCCGCCCGGGACAGGGTATGACGAGCAGTACTTC
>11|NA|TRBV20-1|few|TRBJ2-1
CSAPPYNEQFF
TGCAGTGCCCCCCCCTACAATGAGCAGTTCTTC
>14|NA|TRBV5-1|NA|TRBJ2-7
CASSLDLADYEQYF
TGCGCCAGCAGCTTGGATTTAGCGGACTACGAGCAGTACTTC
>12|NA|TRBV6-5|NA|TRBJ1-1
CASRQLNTEAFF
TGTGCCAGCAGACAGTTGAACACTGAAGCTTTCTTT
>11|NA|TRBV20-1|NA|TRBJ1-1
CSARVAPEAFF
TGCAGTGCTAGAGTGGCCCCTGAAGCTTTCTTT
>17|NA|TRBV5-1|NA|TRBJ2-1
CASSLPGGAGRYNEQFF
TGCGCCAGCAGCTTGCCAGGGGGGGCAGGACGATACAATGAGCAGTTCTTC